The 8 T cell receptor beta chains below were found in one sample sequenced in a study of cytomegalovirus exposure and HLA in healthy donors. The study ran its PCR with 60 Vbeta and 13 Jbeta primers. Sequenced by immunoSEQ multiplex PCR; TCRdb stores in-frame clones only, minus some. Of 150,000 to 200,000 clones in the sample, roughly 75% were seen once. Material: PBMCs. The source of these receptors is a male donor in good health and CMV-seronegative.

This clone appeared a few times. The CDR3 is CASSQDFPGGTDTQYF. The CDR3 coding sequence is TGCGCCAGCAGCCAAGATTTCCCAGGGGGCACAGATACGCAGTATTTT. V gene TRBV4-3 combines with J gene TRBJ2-3, with a weak D call TRBD1 (6 bases). The CDR3 spans 16 residues. V shed 0 bases and J shed 1 base, with 11 bases lying between them. Germline V gene sequence: CDR1 LGHNA, CDR2 YSLEER.

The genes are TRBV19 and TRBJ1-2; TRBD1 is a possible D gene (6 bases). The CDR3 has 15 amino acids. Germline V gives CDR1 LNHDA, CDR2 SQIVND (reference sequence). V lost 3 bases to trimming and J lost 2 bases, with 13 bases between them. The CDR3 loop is CASSILTGSNYGYTF. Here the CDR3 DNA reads TGTGCCAGTAGTATTCTGACAGGCAGCAACTATGGCTACACCTTC. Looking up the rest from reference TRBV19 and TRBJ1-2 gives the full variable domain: DGGITQSPKYLFRKEGQNVTLSCEQNLNHDAMYWYRQDPGQGLRLIYYSQIVNDFQKGDIAEGYSVSREKKESFPLTVTSAQKNPTAFYLCASSILTGSNYGYTFGSGTRLTVV.

The CDR3 here is CASSAGVGYTGELFF. DNA for the CDR3: TGTGCCAGCAGCGCGGGGGTCGGGTACACCGGGGAGCTGTTTTTT. V usage is TRBV7-2 and J usage is TRBJ2-2; 7 bases line up with TRBD2. The CDR3 is 15 amino acids. The V and J ends lost 5 bases and 3 bases, in that order; junction bases with no gene match: 6. Per germline, CDR1 SGHTA and CDR2 FQGNSA.

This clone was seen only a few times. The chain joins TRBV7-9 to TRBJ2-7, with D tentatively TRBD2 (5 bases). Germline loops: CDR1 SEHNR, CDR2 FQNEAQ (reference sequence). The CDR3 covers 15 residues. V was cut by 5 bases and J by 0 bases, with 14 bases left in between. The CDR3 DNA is TGTGCCAGCAGCCCTGGAGGACCAGTCTCCTACGAGCAGTACTTC. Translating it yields CASSPGGPVSYEQYF.

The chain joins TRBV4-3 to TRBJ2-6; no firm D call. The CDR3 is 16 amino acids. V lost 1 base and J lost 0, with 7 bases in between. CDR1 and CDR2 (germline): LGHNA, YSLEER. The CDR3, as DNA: TGCGCCAGCAGCCAAGTCCGGAGCTCTGGGGCCAACGTCCTGACTTTC. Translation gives CASSQVRSSGANVLTF.

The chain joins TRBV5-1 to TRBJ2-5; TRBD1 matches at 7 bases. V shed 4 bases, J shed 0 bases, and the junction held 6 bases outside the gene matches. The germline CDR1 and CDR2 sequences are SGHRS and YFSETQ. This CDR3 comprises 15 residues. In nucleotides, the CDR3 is TGCGCCAGCAGCCCCTCGGACAGGAACCAAGAGACCCAGTACTTC. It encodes CASSPSDRNQETQYF.

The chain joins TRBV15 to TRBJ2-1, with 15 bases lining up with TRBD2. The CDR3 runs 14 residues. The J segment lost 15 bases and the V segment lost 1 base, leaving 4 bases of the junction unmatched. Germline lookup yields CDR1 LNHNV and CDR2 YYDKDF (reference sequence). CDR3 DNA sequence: TGTGCCACCAGCAGAGGGACTAGCGGGAGGGGTACGTTCTTC. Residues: CATSRGTSGRGTFF.

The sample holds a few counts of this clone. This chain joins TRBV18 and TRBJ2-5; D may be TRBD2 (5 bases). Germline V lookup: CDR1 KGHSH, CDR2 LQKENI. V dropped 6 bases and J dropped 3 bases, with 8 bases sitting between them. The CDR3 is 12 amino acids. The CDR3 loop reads CASSPREETQYF. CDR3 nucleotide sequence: TGTGCCAGCTCCCCGAGGGAAGAGACCCAGTACTTC.